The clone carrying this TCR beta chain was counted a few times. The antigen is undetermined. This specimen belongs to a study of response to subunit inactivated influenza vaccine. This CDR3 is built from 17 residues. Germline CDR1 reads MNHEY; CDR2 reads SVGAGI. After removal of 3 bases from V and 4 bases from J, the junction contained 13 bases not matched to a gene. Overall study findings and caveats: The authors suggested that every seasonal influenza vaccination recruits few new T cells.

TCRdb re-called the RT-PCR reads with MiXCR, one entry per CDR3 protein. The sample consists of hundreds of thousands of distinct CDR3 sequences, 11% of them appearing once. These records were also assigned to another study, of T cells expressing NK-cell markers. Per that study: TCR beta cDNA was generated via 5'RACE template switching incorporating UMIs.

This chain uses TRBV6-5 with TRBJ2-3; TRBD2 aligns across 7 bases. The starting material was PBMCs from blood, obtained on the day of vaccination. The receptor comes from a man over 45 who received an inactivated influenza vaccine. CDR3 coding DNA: TGTGCCAGCAGTTATTCTTGGCGGCGGGAGTCAGCAGATACGCAGTATTTT. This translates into CASSYSWRRESADTQYF.